This passage covers 24 T cell receptor delta chains from one sample sequenced in a study of gamma-delta chains in newborns, infants, children. TCRdb redid the clone calls on the reads with CATT. The sample consists of over 5,500 delta-chain clones, 11% of them appearing once. Sequencing was done on a sample of blood. The origin of the receptors is a child who was a newborn, infant or young child, either healthy, febrile or measles-vaccinated (not recorded which).

This rearrangement joins TRDV2 to TRDJ1; 7 bases agree with TRDD3. No J gene is reported in TCRdb; it was inferred here by comparing the DNA with germline. The CDR3 has 18 amino acids. Germline V CDR1 and CDR2: GEAIGNYY, EKD. Trimming took 3 bases from V and 0 from J; bases not matched to a gene: 15. CDR3 in DNA: TGTGCCTGTGACCCCCGTTCTGGGGGCCCCCTTAACACCGATAAACTCATCTTT. The encoded protein is CACDPRSGGPLNTDKLIF.

Worth noting for this clone: The sample carries other DNA sequences with the same CDR3. V usage is TRDV2 and J usage is TRDJ1, with 9 bases matching TRDD3. V was pared by 3 bases and J by 0 bases, with 25 bases of the junction left unmatched. The CDR3 has 22 amino acids. Germline V gene data show CDR1 as GEAIGNYY and CDR2 as EKD. The CDR3 DNA reads as TGTGCCTGTGACCGCCTACCGGGGGATACCGCTTTAGGGGGACGATACACCGATAAACTCATCTTT. This codes for CACDRLPGDTALGGRYTDKLIF.

As regards this clone: TCRdb gives a protein that differs at residue 11 from what the DNA encodes, so the protein here is translated from the DNA. The rearrangement uses TRDV2 and TRDJ1, with TRDD3 identical over 13 bases. The ends lost 2 bases at V and 3 bases at J; junction bases unmatched: 5. Germline V gives CDR1 GEAIGNYY, CDR2 EKD. This CDR3 is built from 16 residues. The CDR3 DNA reads as TGTGCCTGTGACATACTGGGGGATACGCGCTCCGATAAACTCATCTTT. This codes for CACDILGDTRSDKLIF.

This clone counts as medium-sized. The V and J genes are TRDV2 and TRDJ3; tentative D call: TRDD2 (6 bases). V lost 1 base, J lost 0 bases, and 9 bases lay in between. Germline V gene lookup returns CDR1 GEAIGNYY and CDR2 EKD. This CDR3 comprises 17 residues. The CDR3, as DNA: TGTGCCTGTGACACTCCTTCCCCCTCCTGGGACACCCGACAGATGTTTTTC. Translated, it gives CACDTPSPSWDTRQMFF.

This clone rates as medium-sized. This chain links TRDV2 with TRDJ1, with TRDD3 matching 8 bases. The germline V gene has CDR1 GEAIGNYY and CDR2 EKD. The CDR3 is 16 residues long. V shed 3 bases and J 0 bases; nucleotides not matched to a gene: 8. CDR3 DNA sequence: TGTGCCTGTGACCCACTGGGGGCCCCGTACACCGATAAACTCATCTTT. This codes for CACDPLGAPYTDKLIF.

This clone was observed a few times. With a much larger clone just one base away, this may be a read error. Within the sample, other DNA sequences also encode this same CDR3. The genes are TRDV2 and TRDJ3, with D possibly TRDD3 on 5 matching bases. V was shortened by 3 bases and J by 0 bases, with 26 bases between the two germline ends. Germline CDR1 GEAIGNYY, CDR2 EKD. The CDR3 covers 22 residues. The CDR3 DNA follows: TGTGCCTGTGACTCCTTACTACAGAGGGGGTACGCGTCCTCCTGGGACACCCGACAGATGTTTTTC. This translates into CACDSLLQRGYASSWDTRQMFF.

This clone appeared a few times. A much larger clone sits a single nucleotide away, making a read error possible. The J gene is TRDJ2, the V gene TRDV2; 7 bases line up with TRDD3. Germline CDR1 reads GEAIGNYY; CDR2 reads EKD. The CDR3 consists of 21 residues. CDR3 region: CACDTVDLNYWGHNLTARLFF. CDR3 bases: TGTGCCTGTGACACGGTGGACTTAAATTACTGGGGCCATAATTTGACAGCACGACTCTTCTTT.

This clone was recorded a few times. A much larger clonotype is one base distant, so this may be a read error. The chain recombines TRDV2 with TRDJ1, with TRDD3 matching over 7 bases. The germline V gene has CDR1 GEAIGNYY and CDR2 EKD. Trimming cost V 1 base and J 0 bases; bases outside gene matches: 10. This CDR3 spans 17 amino acids. In DNA, the CDR3 is TGTGCCTGTGACACATTGGGGGAGGATACAGACACCGATAAACTCATCTTT. This encodes CACDTLGEDTDTDKLIF.

V and J are TRDV2 and TRDJ1; the match to TRDD3 covers 8 bases. Looked up from germline, CDR1 is GEAIGNYY and CDR2 is EKD. The CDR3 extends over 17 amino acids. J lost 1 base, V lost 3 bases, and 12 bases had no gene match. The CDR3 DNA follows: TGTGCCTGTGACCCGATCCCTGGGGGACATTTCACCGATAAACTCATCTTT. It is translated as CACDPIPGGHFTDKLIF.

Within the sample, this clone is medium-sized. This chain joins TRDV1 and TRDJ1; tentatively, D is TRDD2 (5 bases). Looked up from germline, CDR1 is TSWWSYY and CDR2 is QGS. This CDR3 is built from 16 residues. The V end was cut by 5 bases, the J end by 0 bases, with 16 bases between. The DNA of the CDR3 is TGTGCTCTTGGGACAATCCTAAGTCGGTACACCGATAAACTCATCTTT. Translating it yields CALGTILSRYTDKLIF.

This clone has more than one count but fewer than ten. The genes are TRDV2 and TRDJ1, with D possibly matching TRDD3 (6 bases). CDR1 is GEAIGNYY, CDR2 EKD, per germline. The CDR3 totals 15 residues. Trimming cost V 1 base and J 2 bases, with 13 bases left between them. The CDR3 region is CACDTWGSDTDKLIF. In DNA, the CDR3 is TGTGCCTGTGACACTTGGGGGTCCGATACCGATAAACTCATCTTT.

On this clone: TCRdb's protein for this DNA is that of a much larger clone and differs from the translation at residue 10, likely a read error; the protein shown is the DNA translation. The CDR3, as DNA: TGTGCCTGTGACAGTGTGGGGGATACGCGGGATAAACTCATCTTT. Protein product: CACDSVGDTRDKLIF. The chain employs TRDV2 and TRDJ1; 11 nucleotides line up with TRDD3. Germline assignment: CDR1 GEAIGNYY and CDR2 EKD. The CDR3 loop spans 15 amino acids. V was pared by 2 bases and J by 5 bases, with 6 bases of the junction left unmatched.

The chain couples TRDV2 to TRDJ1; 11 bases fit TRDD3. Here the J gene came from matching the DNA to germline, since TCRdb omits it. The CDR3 totals 17 residues. After removal of 1 base from V and 4 bases from J, the junction contained 10 bases not matched to a gene. Germline V gene data show CDR1 as GEAIGNYY and CDR2 as EKD. Written as DNA, the CDR3 is TGTGCCTGTGACACTCTAATGAACTGGGGGATAAGCGATAAACTCATCTTT. It translates to CACDTLMNWGISDKLIF.

There are a few counts of this clone. Other DNA sequences in this sample translate to the same CDR3. The rearrangement joins TRDV2 to TRDJ2; 8 bases are a match to TRDD3. CDR3 length: 15 amino acids. V dropped 2 bases and J dropped 1; count of bases not matched to a gene: 2. Germline V gives CDR1 GEAIGNYY, CDR2 EKD. In DNA, the CDR3 is TGTGCCTGTGACATGCTGGGGGATTTGACAGCACAACTCTTCTTT. This codes for CACDMLGDLTAQLFF.

Remarks on this clone: Just one base apart from a much larger clone, this may be a read error. J is TRDJ3 and V is TRDV2; TRDD3 agrees at 13 bases. CDR1 is GEAIGNYY, CDR2 EKD, per germline. V dropped 0 bases and J dropped 0; count of bases not matched to a gene: 4. This CDR3 is 20 amino acids long. The CDR3 DNA is TGTGCCTGTGACACCCTACTGGGGGATACGAGCTCCTGGGACACCCGACAGATGTTTTTC. It is translated as CACDTLLGDTSSWDTRQMFF.

A single count supports this clone. The V gene call reads TRDV2; no J gene was called; TRDD3 reflects the table's D call only, with no check against the DNA. Looked up from germline, CDR1 is GEAIGNYY and CDR2 is EKD. This CDR3 region has 17 residues. CDR3 in DNA: TGTGCCTTTGACACGTGGGGGGAGAAGGCTGGGACAGCACAAATCTTCTTT. Residues: CAFDTWGEKAGTAQIFF.

This clone is categorized as medium-sized (0.01 to 0.1%). This chain links TRDV1 with TRDJ3, with 8 bases aligning to TRDD3. J gave up 2 bases and V 2 bases, and 5 bases lay outside the gene matches. The CDR3 is 18 residues long. CDR1 and CDR2 from the germline V gene are TSWWSYY and QGS. The CDR3 here is CALGEYPGDTWDTRQMFF. DNA of the CDR3: TGTGCTCTTGGGGAATATCCGGGGGATACCTGGGACACCCGACAGATGTTTTTC.

This clone was counted only a few times. The V and J genes are TRDV2 and TRDJ1; TRDD3 matches 8 bases. V was pared by 4 bases and J by 0 bases, with 6 bases of the junction left unmatched. The germline CDR1 and CDR2 sequences are GEAIGNYY and EKD. CDR3 size: 15 residues. The CDR3 DNA sequence: TGTGCCTGTGATTCACTGGGGGTGAACACCGATAAACTCATCTTT. Protein: CACDSLGVNTDKLIF.

This clone has a single count. This chain links TRDV2 with TRDJ1; TRDD3 agrees at 8 bases. The J gene, missing from TCRdb, was assigned here through DNA to germline matching. This CDR3 spans 16 amino acids. Trimming at V came to 3 bases and at J to 0 bases, leaving 8 bases not matched to a gene. Per the germline V gene, CDR1 is GEAIGNYY and CDR2 is EKD. This chain's CDR3 is CACDSIELGDTDKLIF. As DNA, the CDR3 is TGTGCCTGTGACTCTATCGAACTGGGGGACACCGATAAACTCATCTTT.

A remark on this clone: An end of the junction differs from the germline gene, which may be a read error. The chain combines TRDV2 with TRDJ3, with TRDD3 matching 10 bases. The J gene, absent from TCRdb, was called here by matching the DNA to germline. This CDR3 is built from 23 residues. Looked up from germline, CDR1 is GEAIGNYY and CDR2 is EKD. CDR3 nucleotides: TGTGCCTGTGACACCGAAGACGGTTCTGGGGGATATATGGGCTCCTGGGACACCCGAAAGATGTTTTTC. This codes for CACDTEDGSGGYMGSWDTRKMFF.

This clone was counted a few times. TCRdb assigns this DNA the protein of a much larger clone, which departs from its translation at residue 8; this likely reflects a read error, and the protein shown comes from translating the DNA. Here the CDR3 reads CACDLLGTGDKLIF. The DNA for the CDR3 is TGTGCCTGTGACTTACTGGGGACGGGCGATAAACTCATCTTT. The V gene is TRDV2, the J gene TRDJ1; 7 positions agree with TRDD3. Germline CDR1 is GEAIGNYY and CDR2 is EKD. The CDR3 extends over 14 amino acids. V was clipped by 3 bases and J by 4 bases; unmatched bases: 7.

In this sample, this clone turned up a few times. The same CDR3 can be traced to other DNA sequences in this sample. The V gene is TRDV2, the J gene TRDJ2; 9 nucleotides match TRDD3. Trimming cost V 0 bases and J 0 bases; bases outside gene matches: 1. This CDR3 region has 16 residues. CDR1 GEAIGNYY and CDR2 EKD come from the germline V gene. The CDR3 DNA is TGTGCCTGTGACACCGTGGGGGATACTTTGACAGCACAACTCTTCTTT. This translates into CACDTVGDTLTAQLFF.

This chain links TRDV2 with TRDJ3, with 10 bases identical to TRDD3. No J gene was available from TCRdb, and it was assigned here by a germline match of the DNA. V gave up 0 bases and J gave up 0 bases; unmatched junction bases: 10. This CDR3 region has 21 residues. Germline CDR1 and CDR2: GEAIGNYY and EKD. CDR3 in DNA: TGTGCCTGTGACACCGCTACTGGGGGATTCCCGAGCTCCTGGGACACCCGACAGATGTTTTTC. Amino acid sequence: CACDTATGGFPSSWDTRQMFF.

By proportion, this clone is medium-sized. The sample has other DNA sequences that encode this CDR3 too. The chain combines TRDV2 with TRDJ1, with TRDD3 matching 8 bases. Germline CDR1 and CDR2: GEAIGNYY and EKD. V was clipped by 1 base and J by 3 bases; unmatched bases: 9. This CDR3 has 16 amino acids. The CDR3 region is CACDTVGDVLPDKLIF. CDR3 DNA sequence: TGTGCCTGTGACACGGTGGGGGATGTTCTCCCCGATAAACTCATCTTT.